Below are 26 T cell receptor beta chains sequenced from a single sample in a study of T-cell reconstitution after alpha-beta-depleted transplantation in children. Using unique molecular identifiers, the investigators prepared the TCRbeta library. TCRdb called the PCR reads again in MiXCR, with one record for every CDR3 protein. The sample contains about 610,000 distinct CDR3 sequences, over 9.5% of which appear only once. The starting material was PBMCs from the stem cell graft donor, obtained from the stem cell graft. The receptors were sampled from a human donor who donated a stem cell graft to a child with acute myeloid leukemia.

Many counts were recorded for this clonotype. CDR3 sequence reads: CASSYGQGNQPQHF. The CDR3 nucleotides read TGTGCCAGCAGTTACGGACAGGGGAATCAGCCCCAGCATTTT. This chain uses TRBV6-5 with TRBJ1-5; 9 bases fit TRBD1. In germline, CDR1 is MNHEY, CDR2 SVGAGI. V lost 2 bases and J lost 4; bases outside the gene matches: 0. The CDR3 has 14 amino acids.

This clonotype was seen only a few times. The chain uses TRBV6-1 and TRBJ1-3; 7 nucleotides align to TRBD1. V dropped 5 bases and J dropped 3; count of bases not matched to a gene: 7. The germline gives CDR1 MNHNS, CDR2 SASEGT. There are 15 residues in the CDR3. In nucleotides, the CDR3 is TGTGCCAGCAGTAGACAGGGTTCTGGTGGAAACACCATATATTTT. Residues: CASSRQGSGGNTIYF.

The V and J genes are TRBV6-2 or TRBV6-3 and TRBJ2-7; 13 nucleotides align to TRBD2. V gave up 6 bases and J gave up 4 bases; unmatched junction bases: 6. Germline V gene data show CDR1 as MNHEY and CDR2 as SVGEGT. The CDR3 length is 15 residues. CDR3 coding DNA: TGTGCCAGCAGCCGGCGGACTAGCGGGAGATACGAGCAGTACTTC. Translating gives CASSRRTSGRYEQYF.

This clonotype was found many times. The chain is built from TRBV20-1 and TRBJ2-4; 9 nucleotides align to TRBD2. J gave up 3 bases and V 3 bases, and 9 bases lay outside the gene matches. Per the germline V gene, CDR1 is DFQATT and CDR2 is SNEGSKA (reference sequence). The CDR3 is 16 amino acids. The DNA for the CDR3 is TGCAGTGCTAGCAGACTAGCGGAGAGACTCAAAAACATTCAGTACTTC. Translation: CSASRLAERLKNIQYF.

This clonotype was detected a few times. The chain has TRBV20-1 and TRBJ1-1; D may be TRBD1 (6 bases). Germline V gives CDR1 DFQATT, CDR2 SNEGSKA (reference sequence). This CDR3 is 16 amino acids long. The V gene lost 1 base and the J gene lost 0 bases, with 15 bases spanning the gap. DNA of the CDR3: TGCAGTGCTAGAGGTACAGGGAACCTCATGAACACTGAAGCTTTCTTT. Its translation is CSARGTGNLMNTEAFF.

The V call is TRBV2, the J call TRBJ2-5, with 9 bases that match TRBD2. In germline, CDR1 is SNHLY, CDR2 FYNNEI. The CDR3 has 15 amino acids. Germline trimming cut 8 bases from V and 4 bases from J; bases unmatched to any gene: 11. The CDR3 DNA reads as TGTGCCAGCGGGAAAGATAGCGGGAGAGGAGAGACCCAGTACTTC. This sequence encodes CASGKDSGRGETQYF.

J is TRBJ2-5 and V is TRBV21-1; TRBD2 was called by the table and not checked on the DNA. TRBV21-1 is marked as a pseudogene. CDR3 length: 19 residues. CDR3 sequence reads: CASSPGRGLAGGPGETQYF. CDR3 bases: TGTGCCAGCAGCCCTGGTCGGGGGCTAGCGGGAGGGCCGGGCGAGACCCAGTACTTC.

The chain is built from TRBV29-1 and TRBJ1-2; 8 positions match TRBD1. The length of the CDR3 is 13 residues. V lost 5 bases to trimming and J lost 9 bases; unmatched junction nucleotides: 11. Germline loops: CDR1 SQVTM, CDR2 ANQGSEA. The CDR3 DNA follows: TGCAGCGTTTCAAACAGGGGGGCAGGCCGCTACACCTTC. Its protein is CSVSNRGAGRYTF.

This clonotype was counted a few times. The V gene is TRBV28, the J gene TRBJ2-3; D unclear. Germline CDR1 reads MDHEN; CDR2 reads SYDVKM. This CDR3 has 13 residues. The V and J ends lost 6 bases and 5 bases respectively, with 12 bases between them. The CDR3 here is CASRLGMIDTQYF. In DNA form, the CDR3 reads TGTGCCAGCAGGTTGGGGATGATAGATACGCAGTATTTT.

The rearrangement joins TRBV28 to TRBJ1-1, with D perhaps TRBD1 (6 bases). The CDR3 runs to 16 residues. Trimming shortened V by 7 bases and J by 0 bases, and 18 bases separated the two germline ends. Looked up from germline, CDR1 is MDHEN and CDR2 is SYDVKM. The CDR3 bases are TGTGCCAGCACTATTGGACAGAAACTATTGAACACTGAAGCTTTCTTT. Translation gives CASTIGQKLLNTEAFF.

The V and J genes are TRBV3-1 and TRBJ2-4, with 7 bases aligning to TRBD1. Trimming took 3 bases from V and 7 from J; bases not matched to a gene: 0. The CDR3 is made up of 12 amino acids. From germline, CDR1 is LGHDT and CDR2 YNNKEL (reference sequence). Here the CDR3 DNA reads TGTGCCAGCAGCCAGGGACAGAACATTCAGTACTTC. Translated: CASSQGQNIQYF.

This clonotype was seen a handful of times. In DNA, the CDR3 is TGTGCCAGCAGTGTTAGGGCAACCAGAGTCTACGAGCAGTACTTC. Encoded protein: CASSVRATRVYEQYF. The chain recombines TRBV28 with TRBJ2-7, with no clear D. The length of the CDR3 is 15 residues. CDR1 is MDHEN and CDR2 is SYDVKM in the germline V gene. Between the trimmed V and J ends, which lost 5 bases and 3 bases, there was a span of 17 bases.

This clonotype was recorded at least ten times. The chain employs TRBV6-2 or TRBV6-3 and TRBJ2-2, with D hard to call. Germline V lookup: CDR1 MNHEY, CDR2 SVGEGT. The germline V and J ends were trimmed by 2 bases and 9 bases, with 7 bases remaining between them. This CDR3 contains 12 residues. CDR3 DNA: TGTGCCAGCAGTTACGGTTTCTGGGAGCTGTTTTTT. Translated: CASSYGFWELFF.

This clonotype showed up many times. The rearrangement links TRBV4-2 to TRBJ2-7; TRBD1 might be the D (5 bases). Germline V gene lookup returns CDR1 LGHNA and CDR2 YNFKEQ. The V and J ends lost 1 base and 2 bases respectively, with 12 bases between them. This CDR3 comprises 15 residues. The CDR3: CASSQGGLVPYEQYF. As DNA, the CDR3 is TGTGCCAGCAGCCAAGGGGGCCTCGTTCCCTACGAGCAGTACTTC.

This clonotype has a count of ten or more. The chain couples TRBV20-1 to TRBJ2-3; no definite D call. Trimming pared 2 bases from V and 0 bases from J, leaving 6 bases between. Germline values: CDR1 DFQATT, CDR2 SNEGSKA (reference sequence). CDR3 length: 13 residues. The CDR3 protein is CSARSGSTDTQYF. In nucleotides, the CDR3 is TGCAGTGCTAGATCCGGTAGCACAGATACGCAGTATTTT.

The rearrangement joins TRBV20-1 to TRBJ2-5; weak D call: TRBD1 (6 bases). Germline CDR1 and CDR2: DFQATT and SNEGSKA (reference sequence). The germline V and J ends were trimmed by 6 bases and 2 bases, with 10 bases remaining between them. The CDR3 is 12 residues long. DNA for the CDR3: TGCAGTGCCAAAGGGGGTCAAGAGACCCAGTACTTC. Protein sequence: CSAKGGQETQYF.

The chain has TRBV24-1 and TRBJ2-2, with D unclear. Trimming pared 10 bases from V and 2 bases from J, leaving 10 bases between. The germline gives CDR1 KGHDR, CDR2 SFDVKD. This CDR3 is built from 13 residues. CDR3 coding DNA: TGTGCCACAGTGGAAACAAACACCGGGGAGCTGTTTTTT. Translation gives CATVETNTGELFF.

This clonotype was seen ten or more times. The rearrangement joins TRBV7-9 to TRBJ2-7, with D maybe TRBD2 (5 bases). V was shortened by 4 bases and J by 0 bases, with 7 bases between the two germline ends. CDR3 length: 13 amino acids. Germline V CDR1 and CDR2: SEHNR, FQNEAQ (reference sequence). This chain's CDR3 is CASSSSSSYEQYF. In DNA, the CDR3 is TGTGCCAGCAGCTCTAGCTCCTCCTACGAGCAGTACTTC.

This clonotype was counted a few times. The rearrangement links TRBV29-1 to TRBJ2-7; D not certain. Trimming took off 4 bases at V and 5 bases at J, with 12 bases between the two ends. Germline assignment: CDR1 SQVTM and CDR2 ANQGSEA. There are 12 residues in the CDR3. In nucleotides, the CDR3 is TGCAGCGTTGTCCCCAGAAGTGACGAGCAGTACTTC. Translated, it gives CSVVPRSDEQYF.

This clonotype has a handful of counts. The genes are TRBV30 and TRBJ1-5; the D is unclear. The germline V and J ends were trimmed by 3 bases and 3 bases, with 12 bases remaining between them. Germline CDR1 and CDR2: GTSNPN and SVGIG (reference sequence). The CDR3 totals 14 residues. The CDR3 nucleotides are TGTGCCTGGAGGGGCGGAGATCACAATCAGCCCCAGCATTTT. Encoded protein: CAWRGGDHNQPQHF.

This rearrangement joins TRBV7-9 to TRBJ2-1; tentatively, D is TRBD1 or TRBD2 (5 bases each). The V and J ends lost 3 bases and 7 bases respectively, with 10 bases between them. Germline V gives CDR1 SEHNR, CDR2 FQNEAQ (reference sequence). The CDR3 sequence is 13 residues long. The CDR3 sequence is CASSLPGRNEQFF. CDR3 nucleotides: TGTGCCAGCAGCTTGCCGGGACGGAATGAGCAGTTCTTC.

This clonotype came up many times. J is TRBJ1-1 and V is TRBV4-2, with a tentative D call TRBD1 (6 bases). The CDR3 sequence is 14 residues long. The ends were cut back, 1 base at V and 3 bases at J, with 9 bases in the middle. Germline loops: CDR1 LGHNA, CDR2 YNFKEQ. This CDR3 reads CASSQANRDTEAFF. DNA for the CDR3: TGTGCCAGCAGCCAAGCGAACAGGGACACTGAAGCTTTCTTT.

This chain joins TRBV12-3 or TRBV12-4 and TRBJ2-6; weak D call: TRBD1 (6 bases). Trimming pared 3 bases from V and 4 bases from J, leaving 10 bases between. The CDR3 is made up of 15 amino acids. The CDR3 spells CASSFRGVGANVLTF. In DNA, the CDR3 is TGTGCCAGCAGTTTCAGGGGTGTAGGGGCCAACGTCCTGACTTTC.

This clonotype has a handful of counts. V is TRBV28 and J is TRBJ2-7, with a tentative D call TRBD1 (6 bases). Germline CDR1 is MDHEN and CDR2 is SYDVKM. This CDR3 has 13 residues. Trimming took 4 bases from V and 5 from J, leaving 12 bases between them. CDR3 sequence reads: CASSYPNRDEQYF. As DNA, the CDR3 is TGTGCCAGCAGTTATCCTAACAGGGACGAGCAGTACTTC.

This chain connects TRBV29-1 to TRBJ2-7; D may be TRBD1 (6 bases). The CDR3 is made up of 15 amino acids. Looked up from germline, CDR1 is SQVTM and CDR2 is ANQGSEA. Trimming pared 0 bases from V and 8 bases from J, leaving 20 bases between. The CDR3 region is CSVEDLADWQGQQYF. The CDR3 nucleotides read TGCAGCGTTGAAGATCTCGCGGACTGGCAGGGGCAGCAGTACTTC.

This clonotype showed up many times. V and J are TRBV6-5 and TRBJ1-6, with TRBD1 as a possible D gene (6 bases). V lost 3 bases and J lost 7, with 10 bases in between. The CDR3 contains 14 residues. Germline V gene lookup returns CDR1 MNHEY and CDR2 SVGAGI. The CDR3 protein is CASSYQGLNSPLHF. The CDR3 DNA reads TGTGCCAGCAGTTATCAGGGGCTGAATTCACCCCTCCACTTT.